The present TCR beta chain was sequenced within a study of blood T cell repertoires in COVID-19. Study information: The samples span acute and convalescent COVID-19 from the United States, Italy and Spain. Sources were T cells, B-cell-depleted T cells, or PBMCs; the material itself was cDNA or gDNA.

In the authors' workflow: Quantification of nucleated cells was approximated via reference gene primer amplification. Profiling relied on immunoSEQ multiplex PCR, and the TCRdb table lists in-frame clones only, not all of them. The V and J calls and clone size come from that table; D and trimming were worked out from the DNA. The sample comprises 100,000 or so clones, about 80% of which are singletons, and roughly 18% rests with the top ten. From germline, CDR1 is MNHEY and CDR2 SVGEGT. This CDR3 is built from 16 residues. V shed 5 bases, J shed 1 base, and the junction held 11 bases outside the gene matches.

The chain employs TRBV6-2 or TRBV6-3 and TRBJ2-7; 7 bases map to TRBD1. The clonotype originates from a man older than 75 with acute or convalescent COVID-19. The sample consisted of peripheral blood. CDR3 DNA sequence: TGTGCCAGCAGTAACCCCCACAGGGGCCAATCCTACGAGCAGTACTTC. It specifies CASSNPHRGQSYEQYF.